This T cell receptor beta chain was sequenced for a study of blood T cell repertoires in COVID-19. Study-wide context: The United States, Italy and Spain provided the acute and convalescent COVID-19 samples. Nucleic acid was either cDNA or gDNA, and it came from T cells, B-cell-depleted T cells, or PBMCs.

In the original analysis: Amplification of reference gene primers provided the estimated nucleated cell counts. Libraries were prepared by immunoSEQ multiplex PCR; TCRdb keeps only in-frame clonotypes and omits some of them. The D gene and trimming were derived from the DNA, and the V and J assignments and clone size from that table. Of around 160,000 clones in the sample, over 80% were seen once. Sequencing was carried out using peripheral blood. The TCR originated in a woman aged 40-49 years with active or convalescent COVID-19.

CDR3 bases: TGTGCCAGCAGTGACTCCGGCAGGGCACTATATGGCTACACCTTC. Translating gives CASSDSGRALYGYTF. The chain recombines TRBV6-4 with TRBJ1-2; tentatively, D is TRBD1 (5 bases). Germline CDR1 MRHNA, CDR2 SNTAGT. V dropped 0 bases and J dropped 5 bases, with 13 bases sitting between them. This CDR3 is 15 amino acids long.